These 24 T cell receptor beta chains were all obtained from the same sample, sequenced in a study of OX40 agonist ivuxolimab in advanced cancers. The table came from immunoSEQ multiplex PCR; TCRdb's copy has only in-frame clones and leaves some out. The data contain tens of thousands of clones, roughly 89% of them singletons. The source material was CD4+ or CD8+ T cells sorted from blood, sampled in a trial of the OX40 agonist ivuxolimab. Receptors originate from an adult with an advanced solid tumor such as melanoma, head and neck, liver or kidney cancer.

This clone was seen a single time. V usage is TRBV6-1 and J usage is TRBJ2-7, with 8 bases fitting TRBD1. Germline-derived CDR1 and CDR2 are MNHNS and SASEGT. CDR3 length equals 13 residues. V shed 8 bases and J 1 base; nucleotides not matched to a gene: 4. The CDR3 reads CASDRGMSYEQYF. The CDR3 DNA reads TGTGCCAGCGACAGGGGAATGTCCTACGAGCAGTACTTC.

CDR3 nucleotide sequence: TGTGCCAGCGGCGGTAGCAATCAGCCCCAGCATTTT. This encodes CASGGSNQPQHF. The chain has TRBV9 and TRBJ1-5; D is undetermined. The CDR3 has 12 amino acids. In germline, CDR1 is SGDLS, CDR2 YYNGEE. V gave up 7 bases and J gave up 0 bases, with 5 bases separating them.

The CDR3 DNA sequence: TGTGCCAGCAGCTTAGATGTCAGGGGAGGGTCCTACAATGAGCAGTTCTTC. Its protein product is CASSLDVRGGSYNEQFF. The V gene is TRBV7-3, the J gene TRBJ2-1; TRBD2 is a possible D gene (7 bases). Germline CDR1 and CDR2: SGHTA and FQGTGA. The CDR3 is made up of 17 amino acids. Trimming cost V 2 bases and J 1 base, with 15 bases left between them. Full variable domain (rest looked up from reference TRBV7-3 and TRBJ2-1): GAGVSQTPSNKVTEKGKYVELRCDPISGHTALYWYRQSLGQGPEFLIYFQGTGAADDSGLPNDRFFAVRPEGSVSTLKIQRTERGDSAVYLCASSLDVRGGSYNEQFFGPGTRLTVL.

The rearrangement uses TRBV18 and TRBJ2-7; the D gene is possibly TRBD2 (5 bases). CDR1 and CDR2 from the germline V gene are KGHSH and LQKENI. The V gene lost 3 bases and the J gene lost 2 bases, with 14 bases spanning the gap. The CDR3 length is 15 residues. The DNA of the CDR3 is TGTGCCAGCTCACCGGGTAGGAGGCGAACCTACGAGCAGTACTTC. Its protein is CASSPGRRRTYEQYF.

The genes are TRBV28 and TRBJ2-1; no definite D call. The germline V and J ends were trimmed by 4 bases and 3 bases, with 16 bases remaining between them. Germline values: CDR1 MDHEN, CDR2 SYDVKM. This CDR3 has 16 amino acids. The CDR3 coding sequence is TGTGCCAGCAGTTCGAAAGGGCGGCCCAACTACAATGAGCAGTTCTTC. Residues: CASSSKGRPNYNEQFF.

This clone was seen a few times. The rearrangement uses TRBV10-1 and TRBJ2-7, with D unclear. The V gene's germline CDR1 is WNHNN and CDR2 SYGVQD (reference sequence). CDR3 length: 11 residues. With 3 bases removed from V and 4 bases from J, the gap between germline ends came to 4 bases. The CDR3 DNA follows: TGCGCCAGCAGTGATGCATACGAGCAGTACTTC. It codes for CASSDAYEQYF.

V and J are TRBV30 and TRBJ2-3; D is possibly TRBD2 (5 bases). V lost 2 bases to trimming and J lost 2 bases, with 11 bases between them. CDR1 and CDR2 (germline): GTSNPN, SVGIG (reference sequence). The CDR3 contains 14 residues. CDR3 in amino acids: CAWSRERTTDTQYF. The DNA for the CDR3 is TGTGCCTGGAGTAGGGAGCGGACCACAGATACGCAGTATTTT.

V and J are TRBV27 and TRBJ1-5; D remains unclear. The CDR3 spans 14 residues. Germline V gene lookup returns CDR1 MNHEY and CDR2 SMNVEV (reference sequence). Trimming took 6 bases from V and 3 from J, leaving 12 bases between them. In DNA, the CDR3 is TGTGCCAGCAGGAGCGCCGGGAACAATCAGCCCCAGCATTTT. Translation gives CASRSAGNNQPQHF.

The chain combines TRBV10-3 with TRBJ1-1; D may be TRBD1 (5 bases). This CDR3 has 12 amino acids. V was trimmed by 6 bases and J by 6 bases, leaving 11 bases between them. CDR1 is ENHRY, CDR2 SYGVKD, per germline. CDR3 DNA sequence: TGTGCCATCAGGGGGACCGGGGCTGAAGCTTTCTTT. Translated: CAIRGTGAEAFF.

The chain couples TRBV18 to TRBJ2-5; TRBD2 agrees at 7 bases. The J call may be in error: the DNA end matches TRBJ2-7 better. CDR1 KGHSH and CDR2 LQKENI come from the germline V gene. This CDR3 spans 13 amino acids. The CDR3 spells CASSPGGPGEQYF. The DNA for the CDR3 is TGTGCCAGCTCACCGGGAGGGCCAGGCGAGCAGTACTTC.

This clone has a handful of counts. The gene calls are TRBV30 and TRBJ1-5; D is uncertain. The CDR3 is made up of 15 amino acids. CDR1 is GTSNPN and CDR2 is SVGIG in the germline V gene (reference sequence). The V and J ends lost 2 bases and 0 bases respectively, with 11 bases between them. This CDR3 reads CAWSKGSSSNQPQHF. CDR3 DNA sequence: TGTGCCTGGAGTAAGGGCAGCTCTAGCAATCAGCCCCAGCATTTT.

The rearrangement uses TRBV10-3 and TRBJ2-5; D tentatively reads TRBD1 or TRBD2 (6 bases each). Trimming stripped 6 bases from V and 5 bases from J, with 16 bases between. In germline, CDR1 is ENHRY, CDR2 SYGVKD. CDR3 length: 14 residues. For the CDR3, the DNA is TGTGCCATCAGAGCCGGGGGCCCCGGGGAGACCCAGTACTTC. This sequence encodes CAIRAGGPGETQYF.

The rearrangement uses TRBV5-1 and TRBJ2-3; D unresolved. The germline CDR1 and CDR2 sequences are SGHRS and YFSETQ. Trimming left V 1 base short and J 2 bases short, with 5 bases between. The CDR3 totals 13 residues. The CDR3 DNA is TGCGCCAGCAGCTTGAAATTCACAGATACGCAGTATTTT. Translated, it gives CASSLKFTDTQYF. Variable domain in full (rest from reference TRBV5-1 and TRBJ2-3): KAGVTQTPRYLIKTRGQQVTLSCSPISGHRSVSWYQQTPGQGLQFLFEYFSETQRNKGNFPGRFSGRQFSNSRSEMNVSTLELGDSALYLCASSLKFTDTQYFGPGTRLTVL.

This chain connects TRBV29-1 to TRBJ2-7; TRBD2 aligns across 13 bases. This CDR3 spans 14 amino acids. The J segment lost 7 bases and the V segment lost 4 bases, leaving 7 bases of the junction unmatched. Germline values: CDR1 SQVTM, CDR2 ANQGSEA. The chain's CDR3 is CSVAITSGRVEQYF. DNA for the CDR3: TGCAGCGTTGCTATTACTAGCGGGAGGGTTGAGCAGTACTTC.

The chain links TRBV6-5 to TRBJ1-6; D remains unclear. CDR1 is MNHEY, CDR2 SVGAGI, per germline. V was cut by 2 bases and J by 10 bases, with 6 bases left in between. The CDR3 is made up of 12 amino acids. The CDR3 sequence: CASSYADSPLHF. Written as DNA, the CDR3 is TGTGCCAGCAGTTACGCGGACTCACCCCTCCACTTT.

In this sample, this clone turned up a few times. CDR3 region: CASSGGVGSLYEQYF. CDR3 in DNA: TGTGCCAGCAGCGGAGGGGTCGGGAGCCTCTACGAGCAGTACTTC. V is TRBV6-1 and J is TRBJ2-7; tentatively, D is TRBD2 (6 bases). CDR3 length: 15 amino acids. Germline-derived CDR1 and CDR2 are MNHNS and SASEGT. Trimming removed 6 bases at V and 3 bases at J, with 18 bases between.

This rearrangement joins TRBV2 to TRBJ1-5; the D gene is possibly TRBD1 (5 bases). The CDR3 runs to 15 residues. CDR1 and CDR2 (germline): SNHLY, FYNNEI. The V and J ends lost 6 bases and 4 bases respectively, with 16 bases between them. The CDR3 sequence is CASRGVGQNNQPQHF. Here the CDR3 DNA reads TGTGCCAGCAGGGGAGTGGGGCAGAATAATCAGCCCCAGCATTTT.

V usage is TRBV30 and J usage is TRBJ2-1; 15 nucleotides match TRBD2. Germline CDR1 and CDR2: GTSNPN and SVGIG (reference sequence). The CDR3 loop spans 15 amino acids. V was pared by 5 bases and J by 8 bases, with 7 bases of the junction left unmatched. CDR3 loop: CAWGGLAGGSYEQFF. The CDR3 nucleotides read TGTGCCTGGGGGGGACTAGCGGGAGGATCCTATGAGCAGTTCTTC.

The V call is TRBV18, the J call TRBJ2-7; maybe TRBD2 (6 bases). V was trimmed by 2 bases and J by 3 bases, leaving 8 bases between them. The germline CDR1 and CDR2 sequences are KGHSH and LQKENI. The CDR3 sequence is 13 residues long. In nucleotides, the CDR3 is TGTGCCAGCTCACCAGCGGGGAACTACGAGCAGTACTTC. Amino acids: CASSPAGNYEQYF. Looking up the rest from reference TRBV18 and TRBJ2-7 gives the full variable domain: NAGVMQNPRHLVRRRGQEARLRCSPMKGHSHVYWYRQLPEEGLKFMVYLQKENIIDESGMPKERFSAEFPKEGPSILRIQQVVRGDSAAYFCASSPAGNYEQYFGPGTRLTVT.

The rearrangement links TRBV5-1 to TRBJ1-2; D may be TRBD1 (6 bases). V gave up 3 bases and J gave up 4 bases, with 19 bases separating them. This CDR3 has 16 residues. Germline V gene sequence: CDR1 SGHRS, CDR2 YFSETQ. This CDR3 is CASSWDKQGDGYGYTF. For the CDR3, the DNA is TGCGCCAGCAGCTGGGACAAACAGGGAGACGGCTATGGCTACACCTTC.

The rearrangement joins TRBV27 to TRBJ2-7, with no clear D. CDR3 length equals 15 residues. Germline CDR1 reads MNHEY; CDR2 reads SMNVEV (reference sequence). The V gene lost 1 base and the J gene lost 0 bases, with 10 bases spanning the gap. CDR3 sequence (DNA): TGTGCCAGCAGTTTATTGGCAGGTTTCTCCTACGAGCAGTACTTC. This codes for CASSLLAGFSYEQYF.

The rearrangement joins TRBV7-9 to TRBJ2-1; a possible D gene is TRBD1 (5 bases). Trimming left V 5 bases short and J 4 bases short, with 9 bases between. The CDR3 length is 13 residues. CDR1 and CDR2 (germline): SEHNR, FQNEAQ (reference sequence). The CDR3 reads CASSEQVYNEQFF. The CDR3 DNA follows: TGTGCCAGCAGCGAACAGGTTTACAATGAGCAGTTCTTC.

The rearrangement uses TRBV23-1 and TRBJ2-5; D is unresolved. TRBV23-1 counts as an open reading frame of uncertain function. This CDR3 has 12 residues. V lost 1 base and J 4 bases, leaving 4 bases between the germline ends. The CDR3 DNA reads TGCGCCAGCAGTCAATATCGAGAGACCCAGTACTTC. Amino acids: CASSQYRETQYF.

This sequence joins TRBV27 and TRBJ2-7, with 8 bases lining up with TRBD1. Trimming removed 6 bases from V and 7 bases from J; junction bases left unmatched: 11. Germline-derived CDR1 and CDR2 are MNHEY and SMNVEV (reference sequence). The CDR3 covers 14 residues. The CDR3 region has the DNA TGTGCCAGCAGGGGGTGGGACAGGCCTTCTGAGCAGTACTTC. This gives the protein CASRGWDRPSEQYF.